A single sample gave rise to the 16 T cell receptor beta chains below, sequenced in a study of T cell responses to AZD1222 COVID-19 vaccine. Data came from immunoSEQ multiplex PCR; TCRdb stores just in-frame clones and leaves some out. The sample yields approximately 120,000 clones, about nine tenths seen once. The source was peripheral blood, collected on day 0 of AZD1222 vaccination. Receptor source: an adult in good health.

The chain uses TRBV14 and TRBJ1-1, with TRBD1 as a possible D gene (5 bases). The V end lost 8 bases, the J end lost 1 base, and 11 bases lay between the germline ends. The CDR3 spans 13 residues. Germline CDR1 SGHDN, CDR2 FVKESK. The CDR3 spells CASGLGGNTEAFF. The CDR3 region has the DNA TGTGCCAGCGGCCTCGGGGGGAACACTGAAGCTTTCTTT.

The chain is built from TRBV19 and TRBJ2-7, with D perhaps TRBD1 (6 bases). V gave up 6 bases and J gave up 0 bases, with 18 bases separating them. The CDR3 contains 16 residues. Germline V gene lookup returns CDR1 LNHDA and CDR2 SQIVND (reference sequence). This CDR3 is CASRPTGTESSYEQYF. The CDR3 nucleotides are TGTGCCAGTAGACCAACAGGGACCGAAAGCTCCTACGAGCAGTACTTC.

V is TRBV5-4 and J is TRBJ2-7; 8 nucleotides agree with TRBD1. V lost 4 bases, J lost 4 bases, and 10 bases stayed unmatched. There are 15 residues in the CDR3. Germline CDR1 reads SGHNT; CDR2 reads YYREEE (reference sequence). CDR3 DNA sequence: TGTGCCAGCAGCCGTTCATCAGGGGGCGATTACGAGCAGTACTTC. This encodes CASSRSSGGDYEQYF.

This clone turned up a few times. The chain links TRBV3-1 (or the pseudogene TRBV3-2) to TRBJ1-2, with TRBD1 as a possible D gene (5 bases). Trimming shortened V by 4 bases and J by 3 bases, and 9 bases separated the two germline ends. Germline CDR1 LGHDT, CDR2 YNNKEL (reference sequence). The CDR3 totals 13 residues. The CDR3 DNA reads as TGTGCCAGCAGCCCCAGGGCGGACTATGGCTACACCTTC. Amino acid sequence: CASSPRADYGYTF.

The J gene is TRBJ2-5, the V gene TRBV4-2; 7 positions match TRBD2. CDR3 length equals 16 residues. Trimming at V came to 3 bases and at J to 3 bases, leaving 10 bases not matched to a gene. The V gene's germline CDR1 is LGHNA and CDR2 YNFKEQ. The CDR3, as DNA: TGTGCCAGCAGCCATCCTATCGGGGGGACCGAAGAGACCCAGTACTTC. Translating gives CASSHPIGGTEETQYF.

This chain links TRBV7-9 with TRBJ2-3; 10 nucleotides align to TRBD2. J lost 1 base, V lost 3 bases, and 1 base had no gene match. Germline CDR1 reads SEHNR; CDR2 reads FQNEAQ (reference sequence). The length of the CDR3 is 15 residues. The DNA for the CDR3 is TGTGCCAGCAGCTTCGGGACTAGCGGCACAGATACGCAGTATTTT. This sequence encodes CASSFGTSGTDTQYF.

The J gene is TRBJ2-7, the V gene TRBV27; 8 bases are a match to TRBD1. This CDR3 contains 15 residues. Germline V gene data show CDR1 as MNHEY and CDR2 as SMNVEV (reference sequence). V lost 2 bases to trimming and J lost 3 bases; unmatched junction nucleotides: 6. The CDR3 loop is CASSLTTGGGYEQYF. CDR3 sequence (DNA): TGTGCCAGCAGTTTAACTACAGGGGGAGGCTACGAGCAGTACTTC.

The V call is TRBV6-2 or TRBV6-3, the J call TRBJ2-6; the D gene is possibly TRBD1 (5 bases). There are 17 residues in the CDR3. Trimming removed 6 bases at V and 2 bases at J, with 17 bases between. The germline V gene has CDR1 MNHEY and CDR2 SVGEGT. The CDR3 region has the DNA TGTGCCAGCAGCCGCAGGGTTATACTAACTGGGGCCAACGTCCTGACTTTC. Its protein product is CASSRRVILTGANVLTF.

The CDR3: CASSLWGGGVDTEAFF. Here the CDR3 DNA reads TGTGCCAGCAGCTTATGGGGCGGAGGGGTGGACACTGAAGCTTTCTTT. The chain uses TRBV11-2 and TRBJ1-1, with D tentatively TRBD1 (5 bases). Germline lookup yields CDR1 SGHAT and CDR2 FQNNGV. The CDR3 contains 16 residues. Trimming took off 2 bases at V and 3 bases at J, with 16 bases between the two ends. Drawing the rest from reference TRBV11-2 and TRBJ1-1, the complete variable domain is EAGVAQSPRYKIIEKRQSVAFWCNPISGHATLYWYQQILGQGPKLLIQFQNNGVVDDSQLPKDRFSAERLKGVDSTLKIQPAKLEDSAVYLCASSLWGGGVDTEAFFGQGTRLTVV.

The rearrangement links TRBV30 to TRBJ2-2; 7 bases map to TRBD1. Germline assignment: CDR1 GTSNPN and CDR2 SVGIG (reference sequence). The CDR3 is made up of 15 amino acids. The V segment lost 1 base and the J segment 6 bases; nucleotides outside the gene matches: 8. The CDR3 reads CAWSAPPTGSGELFF. DNA for the CDR3: TGTGCCTGGAGTGCACCCCCGACAGGGTCCGGGGAGCTGTTTTTT. The full variable domain, in which reference TRBV30 and TRBJ2-2 provide the parts outside the CDR3, is SQTIHQWPATLVQPVGSPLSLECTVEGTSNPNLYWYRQAAGRGLQLLFYSVGIGQISSEVPQNLSASRPQDRQFILSSKKLLLSDSGFYLCAWSAPPTGSGELFFGEGSRLTVL.

The CDR3 sequence is CASSPPTGPGEKLFF. CDR3 in DNA: TGTGCCAGCAGCCCCCCGACGGGACCCGGAGAAAAACTGTTTTTT. V and J are TRBV11-2 and TRBJ1-4; the D gene is possibly TRBD1 (5 bases). Trimming took 5 bases from V and 8 from J, leaving 18 bases between them. Germline V gene sequence: CDR1 SGHAT, CDR2 FQNNGV. The CDR3 runs 15 residues.

This chain links TRBV7-9 with TRBJ2-7; D not resolved. The CDR3 consists of 14 residues. Per germline, CDR1 SEHNR and CDR2 FQNEAQ (reference sequence). Trimming shortened V by 1 base and J by 3 bases, and 10 bases separated the two germline ends. Here the CDR3 reads CASSLDQVDYEQYF. DNA for the CDR3: TGTGCCAGCAGCTTAGACCAGGTTGACTACGAGCAGTACTTC.

The chain joins TRBV6-2 or TRBV6-3 to TRBJ2-3, with a possible D match to TRBD1 (5 bases). CDR1 is MNHEY, CDR2 SVGEGT, per germline. V was shortened by 2 bases and J by 3 bases, with 18 bases between the two germline ends. This CDR3 spans 17 amino acids. The DNA for the CDR3 is TGTGCCAGCAGTTACCCTTCCCAGGGCCCCCCAACAGATACGCAGTATTTT. Amino acid sequence: CASSYPSQGPPTDTQYF.

The CDR3 DNA reads TGTGCCAGCAGCTTGGTGGCAGGGAGTGATGGCTACACCTTC. Protein sequence: CASSLVAGSDGYTF. This chain uses TRBV5-5 with TRBJ1-2; a weak D match, TRBD1 (5 bases). Germline lookup yields CDR1 SGHKS and CDR2 YYEKEE (reference sequence). This CDR3 spans 14 amino acids. Between the trimmed V and J ends, which lost 0 bases and 6 bases, there was a span of 12 bases.

The chain links TRBV6-2 or TRBV6-3 to TRBJ1-5; D gene unclear. There are 14 residues in the CDR3. Trimming stripped 4 bases from V and 7 bases from J, with 14 bases between. From germline, CDR1 is MNHEY and CDR2 SVGEGT. The CDR3 is CASSSISGGQPQHF. In DNA form, the CDR3 reads TGTGCCAGCAGTTCCATCTCTGGCGGGCAGCCCCAGCATTTT.

V is TRBV7-2 and J is TRBJ2-1; a possible D gene is TRBD2 (5 bases). V was shortened by 1 base and J by 2 bases, with 6 bases between the two germline ends. Germline CDR1 SGHTA, CDR2 FQGNSA. The length of the CDR3 is 14 residues. The CDR3 DNA is TGTGCCAGCAGCTTAGAAGCGGCCTACAATGAGCAGTTCTTC. This encodes CASSLEAAYNEQFF.